This T cell receptor (beta chain) appears in the sequencing data of a study of T cells in Graves' hyperthyroidism and ophthalmopathy. Newly diagnosed hyperthyroidism, duration under 2 months, in patients aged 18 to 65. The PBMCs had their origin in 7.5 to 10 ml of fresh peripheral blood. The germline CDR1 and CDR2 sequences are LGHDT and YNNKEL (reference sequence). The germline V and J ends were trimmed by 3 bases and 2 bases, with 12 bases remaining between them. This CDR3 has 15 residues. RNA transcripts yielded amplified TCR beta CDR3 regions. Researchers ran a first-round RT-PCR on the TCR CDR3 using the HTBI primer set. TCRdb recomputed calls from the multiplex PCR reads with MiXCR, one row per CDR3 protein. In the table there are around 350,000 distinct CDR3 sequences, about a sixth of which are singletons.

The sequence derives from a woman aged 25 to 39 with Graves' hyperthyroidism that later progressed to Graves' ophthalmopathy. This chain uses TRBV3-1 with TRBJ2-3; D not certain. The specimen was blood. As DNA, the CDR3 is TGTGCCAGCAGCCACACCCCAGCCGACACAGATACGCAGTATTTT. Translating gives CASSHTPADTDTQYF.